The 18 T cell receptor beta chains below all came from one sample that was sequenced in a study of T cell repertoires in aging, cancer and after chemotherapy. The template was genomic DNA from peripheral blood, not RNA. A mixed TRB-A/B primer pool amplified rearranged TRB by multiplex touch-down PCR. TCRdb redid the calling of the multiplex PCR reads with MiXCR, one entry per CDR3 protein. The sample yields about 6,700 distinct CDR3 sequences, over 20% seen once. Sequencing was done on a sample of blood. Every receptor here comes from a human donor with a blood cancer.

This clonotype was picked up a small number of times. V and J are TRBV5-5 and TRBJ1-3; D ambiguous. The CDR3 loop spans 16 amino acids. The V end lost 1 base, the J end lost 0 bases, and 11 bases lay between the germline ends. Germline V gene data show CDR1 as SGHKS and CDR2 as YYEKEE (reference sequence). As DNA, the CDR3 is TGTGCCAGCAGCTTGAATCGGGGATCCTCTGGAAACACCATATATTTT. Protein sequence: CASSLNRGSSGNTIYF.

The chain recombines TRBV5-5 with TRBJ2-7; no reliable D call. The germline V and J ends were trimmed by 2 bases and 4 bases, with 10 bases remaining between them. This CDR3 is built from 13 residues. Per germline, CDR1 SGHKS and CDR2 YYEKEE (reference sequence). The CDR3 sequence is CASSLVVGYEQYF. DNA for the CDR3: TGTGCCAGCAGCTTAGTCGTGGGGTACGAGCAGTACTTC.

This chain links TRBV7-2 with TRBJ1-5; D is possibly TRBD1 (5 bases). The germline CDR1 and CDR2 sequences are SGHTA and FQGNSA. V lost 1 base, J lost 11 bases, and 9 bases lay in between. This CDR3 region has 12 residues. DNA for the CDR3: TGTGCCAGCAGCTTAGGCCCCAGGGCCCAGCATTTT. It encodes CASSLGPRAQHF.

This clonotype was counted between two and nine times. This rearrangement joins TRBV4-3 to TRBJ2-1; 13 bases are a match to TRBD2. Per germline, CDR1 LGHNA and CDR2 YSLEER. The CDR3 runs 19 residues. V dropped 2 bases and J dropped 2; count of bases not matched to a gene: 9. Here the CDR3 reads CASSQRAWTSGSTYNEQFF. DNA for the CDR3: TGCGCCAGCAGCCAACGGGCTTGGACTAGCGGGAGCACCTACAATGAGCAGTTCTTC.

As regards this clonotype: The germline gene is not matched at one end of the junction; a read error may be the cause. This chain uses TRBV7-2 with TRBJ1-6, with unresolved D. The V gene's germline CDR1 is SGHTA and CDR2 FQGNSA. This CDR3 is 15 amino acids long. DNA for the CDR3: TGTGTCAGCAGCTTAAAGGGCTCCTATAATTCACCCCTCCACTTT. Translation gives CVSSLKGSYNSPLHF.

This clonotype was seen a few times. V and J are TRBV12-3 or TRBV12-4 and TRBJ1-2; TRBD1 matches at 7 bases. The trim removed 6 bases at V and 8 bases at J, leaving 15 bases unmatched. The CDR3 consists of 15 residues. CDR3: CASRIRGDPQRGYTF. The CDR3 region has the DNA TGTGCCAGCAGGATCAGGGGGGACCCTCAGAGGGGCTACACCTTC.

This clonotype is medium-sized by share. The rearrangement uses TRBV18 and TRBJ1-4; D is ambiguous. CDR3 length: 12 residues. Germline values: CDR1 KGHSH, CDR2 LQKENI. The V end lost 5 bases, the J end lost 6 bases, and 7 bases lay between the germline ends. The CDR3, as DNA: TGTGCCAGCTCAGCGCGAGATGAAAAACTGTTTTTT. Amino acid sequence: CASSARDEKLFF.

This clonotype has just a few counts. V usage is TRBV5-1 and J usage is TRBJ2-3; the D is unclear. CDR3 length: 12 residues. Germline lookup yields CDR1 SGHRS and CDR2 YFSETQ. Trimming removed 3 bases at V and 5 bases at J, with 7 bases between. The CDR3 region is CASSSRGDTQYF. DNA for the CDR3: TGCGCCAGCAGCTCCAGAGGAGATACGCAGTATTTT.

The genes are TRBV19 and TRBJ1-1; unclear D gene. The germline gives CDR1 LNHDA, CDR2 SQIVND (reference sequence). This CDR3 contains 20 residues. V was cut by 8 bases and J by 3 bases, with 34 bases left in between. The CDR3 region has the DNA TGTGCCAGTGCTAGCGGTAGAGGGATGGGCCGCCGAGACCTTTACACTGAAGCTTTCTTT. Encoded protein: CASASGRGMGRRDLYTEAFF.

This clonotype turned up a few times. V usage is TRBV5-1 and J usage is TRBJ2-2, with D hard to call. The CDR3 has 15 residues. Trimming took 0 bases from V and 0 from J, leaving 6 bases between them. Germline loops: CDR1 SGHRS, CDR2 YFSETQ. DNA of the CDR3: TGCGCCAGCAGCTTGGAGCAGGCGAACACCGGGGAGCTGTTTTTT. Translation: CASSLEQANTGELFF. Looking up the rest from reference TRBV5-1 and TRBJ2-2 gives the full variable domain: KAGVTQTPRYLIKTRGQQVTLSCSPISGHRSVSWYQQTPGQGLQFLFEYFSETQRNKGNFPGRFSGRQFSNSRSEMNVSTLELGDSALYLCASSLEQANTGELFFGEGSRLTVL.

This clonotype is medium-sized in the sample. This chain links TRBV29-1 with TRBJ1-1; D is possibly TRBD1 (6 bases). The germline V and J ends were trimmed by 7 bases and 2 bases, with 20 bases remaining between them. The CDR3 has 15 residues. The germline V gene encodes CDR1 SQVTM and CDR2 ANQGSEA. CDR3 DNA sequence: TGCAGCGCCCAAGCTTGGGGGGCGTCCAACACTGAAGCTTTCTTT. Translation gives CSAQAWGASNTEAFF.

CDR3 nucleotide sequence: TGTGCCAGCAGTTTATATGGGTTCTCTGGAAACACCATATATTTT. Translation: CASSLYGFSGNTIYF. The rearrangement uses TRBV28 and TRBJ1-3; D not resolved. Looked up from germline, CDR1 is MDHEN and CDR2 is SYDVKM. The V and J ends lost 1 base and 0 bases respectively, with 7 bases between them. The CDR3 spans 15 residues.

This clonotype has more than one count but fewer than ten. This chain connects TRBV5-1 to TRBJ1-3; D gene ambiguous. Germline-derived CDR1 and CDR2 are SGHRS and YFSETQ. The V gene lost 2 bases and the J gene lost 0 bases, with 9 bases spanning the gap. This CDR3 is 15 amino acids long. CDR3 loop: CASSLGRVSGNTIYF. The CDR3 DNA sequence: TGCGCCAGCAGCTTAGGACGGGTCTCTGGAAACACCATATATTTT. The variable domain in full, with the rest retrieved from reference TRBV5-1 and TRBJ1-3, is KAGVTQTPRYLIKTRGQQVTLSCSPISGHRSVSWYQQTPGQGLQFLFEYFSETQRNKGNFPGRFSGRQFSNSRSEMNVSTLELGDSALYLCASSLGRVSGNTIYFGEGSWLTVV.

This clonotype ranks as medium-sized. This chain connects TRBV19 to TRBJ2-3, with D unresolved. CDR3 length: 14 amino acids. Germline V gene sequence: CDR1 LNHDA, CDR2 SQIVND (reference sequence). V was cut by 5 bases and J by 0 bases, with 9 bases left in between. This chain's CDR3 is CASSSPASTDTQYF. The DNA of the CDR3 is TGTGCCAGTAGTTCCCCCGCTAGCACAGATACGCAGTATTTT.

This clonotype is categorized as medium-sized. The chain combines TRBV19 with TRBJ2-2; 10 bases are shared with TRBD1. The CDR3 covers 17 residues. Germline V CDR1 and CDR2: LNHDA, SQIVND (reference sequence). The ends lost 3 bases at V and 4 bases at J; junction bases unmatched: 8. The CDR3 DNA sequence: TGTGCCAGTAGTATGAGAGACAGGGGGCGAGGCACCGGGGAGCTGTTTTTT. It yields the protein CASSMRDRGRGTGELFF.

The V call is TRBV10-3, the J call TRBJ1-1; no reliable D call. Germline V gene data show CDR1 as ENHRY and CDR2 as SYGVKD. Trimming cost V 5 bases and J 9 bases, with 13 bases left between them. The CDR3 is 12 residues long. CDR3 in amino acids: CAISSVQRQAFF. CDR3 DNA sequence: TGTGCCATCAGTTCGGTTCAGAGGCAAGCTTTCTTT.

By share, this clonotype counts as medium-sized. V is TRBV30 and J is TRBJ2-7; the D is unclear. Germline CDR1 GTSNPN, CDR2 SVGIG (reference sequence). The CDR3 spans 15 residues. V lost 3 bases and J 3 bases, leaving 18 bases between the germline ends. CDR3 protein: CAWSLGTVAVYEQYF. The CDR3 coding sequence is TGTGCCTGGAGCCTAGGAACTGTCGCTGTCTACGAGCAGTACTTC.

This sequence joins TRBV7-6 and TRBJ2-2; D gene ambiguous. CDR1 and CDR2 (germline): SGHVS, FNYEAQ. This CDR3 contains 14 residues. Trimming left V 2 bases short and J 4 bases short, with 8 bases between. The CDR3 bases are TGTGCCAGCAGCTTAAGGTTGGTCACCGGGGAGCTGTTTTTT. As protein: CASSLRLVTGELFF.